Here is one TCR beta chain with its context. The data stem from a study of cytomegalovirus exposure and HLA in healthy donors. PCR primers comprised 60 Vbeta and 13 Jbeta primers. The data were produced by immunoSEQ multiplex PCR, yet TCRdb's version contains in-frame clones alone and is incomplete. The sample lists over 150,000 clones; 65% to 80% were seen once. CDR3 length: 15 residues. Germline V gene sequence: CDR1 PRHDT, CDR2 FYEKMQ (reference sequence). The V end lost 3 bases, the J end lost 5 bases, and 16 bases lay between the germline ends. The specimen sequenced was PBMCs. This sequence originates from a middle-aged woman in good health and CMV-seronegative. The J gene is TRBJ1-1, the V gene TRBV13; the D is unclear. This chain's CDR3 is CASSLLVAAGTEAFF. DNA of the CDR3: TGTGCCAGCAGCTTGCTGGTTGCAGCCGGGACTGAAGCTTTCTTT.